A selection of T cell receptor beta chains follows, all from one sample in a study of cytomegalovirus exposure and HLA in healthy donors. Produced via immunoSEQ multiplex PCR; TCRdb's table is partial and in-frame only. This sample has more than 90,000 clones, with about 80% found just once. Sequencing was carried out using PBMCs. These receptors were collected from a man aged 35 to 55 in good health and CMV-seronegative. Both conserved end residues are part of each CDR3. Fields, in order: CDR3 protein, CDR3 DNA, clone size, D gene, J gene, V gene. The D gene is left open where the match is weak. The size of a clone is reported for some rows only, either as once, few or many, or as a class for expanded clones.

CDR3: CASSLREDTEAFF
DNA: TGTGCCAGCAGCCTCCGAGAGGACACTGAAGCTTTCTTT
size: few
D: -
J: TRBJ1-1
V: TRBV7-9

CDR3: CAWSVRPDRDYTF
DNA: TGTGCCTGGAGTGTACGTCCGGACAGAGACTACACCTTC
size: -
D: -
J: TRBJ1-2
V: TRBV30

CDR3: CASSGSDRQETQYF
DNA: TGCGCCAGCAGCGGATCAGACAGGCAAGAGACCCAGTACTTC
size: -
D: -
J: TRBJ2-5
V: TRBV5-1

CDR3: CSVPTTGSVGQFF
DNA: TGCAGCGTTCCGACGACAGGGAGTGTAGGGCAGTTCTTC
size: -
D: TRBD1
J: TRBJ2-1
V: TRBV29-1

CDR3: CASTEGEQFF
DNA: TGTGCCAGCACCGAGGGTGAGCAGTTCTTC
size: -
D: -
J: TRBJ2-1
V: TRBV6-5

CDR3: CASRLRTEGSSYTF
DNA: TGCGCCAGCAGATTGAGGACAGAGGGGAGTAGCTACACCTTC
size: -
D: -
J: TRBJ1-2
V: TRBV5-1

CDR3: CASGLPGRENTEAFF
DNA: TGTGCTAGTGGTTTGCCCGGACGGGAGAACACTGAAGCTTTCTTT
size: few
D: -
J: TRBJ1-1
V: TRBV12-5

CDR3: CASSFNLGTGPSNYGYTF
DNA: TGTGCCAGCAGCTTCAATCTCGGGACAGGGCCTTCTAACTATGGCTACACCTTC
size: -
D: TRBD1
J: TRBJ1-2
V: TRBV7-9

CDR3: CASSLRRGDTDTQYF
DNA: TGTGCCAGCAGCTTGCGGCGGGGGGACACAGATACGCAGTATTTT
size: few
D: TRBD2
J: TRBJ2-3
V: TRBV11-2

CDR3: CASSPGQGATLYNEQFF
DNA: TGTGCCAGCAGCCCCGGACAGGGGGCTACTCTCTACAATGAGCAGTTCTTC
size: -
D: TRBD1
J: TRBJ2-1
V: TRBV13

CDR3: CASSFQPGRQVLMNTEAFF
DNA: TGTGCCAGCAGTTTCCAGCCCGGAAGGCAGGTCCTTATGAACACTGAAGCTTTCTTT
size: -
D: -
J: TRBJ1-1
V: TRBV28

CDR3: CASSVTPGQGARGYTF
DNA: TGTGCCAGCAGTGTGACCCCCGGACAGGGGGCGCGTGGCTACACCTTC
size: -
D: TRBD1
J: TRBJ1-2
V: TRBV28

CDR3: CASSLVAGVNEQFF
DNA: TGTGCCAGCAGCTTAGTAGCGGGGGTGAATGAGCAGTTCTTC
size: -
D: TRBD2
J: TRBJ2-1
V: TRBV7-2

CDR3: CASSQIQGALPFEQYF
DNA: TGTGCCAGCTCACAGATACAGGGGGCCCTTCCTTTCGAGCAGTACTTC
size: few
D: TRBD1
J: TRBJ2-7
V: TRBV18

CDR3: CATSRPSGEETQYF
DNA: TGTGCCACCAGCAGACCTTCGGGGGAAGAGACCCAGTACTTC
size: -
D: -
J: TRBJ2-5
V: TRBV15